This TCR beta chain was identified in a study of T cell responses to AZD1222 COVID-19 vaccine. Study-level findings and limits: Baseline seropositives among AZD1222 recipients totaled only six or seven. Nearly half of unique spike-specific TCRs reportedly avoided B.1.351 and B.1.1.7 mutated regions. White British people made up most donors, females outnumbered males, and clonal diversity was possibly underestimated.

Some clones are missing from TCRdb's copy, which holds only in-frame ones; the method was immunoSEQ multiplex PCR. Among about 120,000 clones listed, 80% to 90% were seen once. On this clone: As yet, its antigen is unknown.

The TCR sequence derives from an adult who received the AZD1222 COVID-19 vaccine. The starting material was peripheral blood, obtained 28 days after the second AZD1222 dose.

CDR3 loop: CASSPGLLPPGYTF. CDR3 bases: TGCGCCAGCAGTCCGGGACTGCTACCCCCTGGCTACACCTTC. The chain recombines TRBV5-1 with TRBJ1-2; weak D call: TRBD1 (5 bases). Germline V gene lookup returns CDR1 SGHRS and CDR2 YFSETQ. Trimming stripped 5 bases from V and 7 bases from J, with 18 bases between. The CDR3 runs 14 residues.